The present entry profiles one T cell receptor beta chain with its context. Its specificity is unknown. Only in-frame clones appear in the TCRdb table, and some are missing; sequencing was by immunoSEQ multiplex PCR. The sample holds some 96,000 clones, 92% seen once. These data belong to a study of T cell responses to AZD1222 COVID-19 vaccine. Study-level results: There were mostly white British donors and more females than males, and clonal diversity was possibly underestimated.

Trimming left V 4 bases short and J 0 bases short, with 13 bases between. This CDR3 has 17 amino acids. Looked up from germline, CDR1 is MGHRA and CDR2 is YSYEKL. The chain combines TRBV4-1 with TRBJ2-6, with D perhaps given as TRBD1 or TRBD2 (5 bases each). The sequence derives from an adult in good health. The specimen comprised peripheral blood, sampled on day 0 of AZD1222 vaccination. The CDR3 DNA reads TGCGCCAGCAGCCTGGGGGAGCAGGGCTCTGGGGCCAACGTCCTGACTTTC. Translation: CASSLGEQGSGANVLTF.